This T cell receptor beta chain came from a study of Ad26.COV2.S vaccination and SARS-CoV-2 variants (TCRdb year 2021). Looking at the study overall: Vaccine-arm donors came from COV1001, a multicentre, randomized, double-blind, placebo-controlled phase I-IIa trial of Ad26.COV2.S in healthy adults. Participants in the trial were split at random into five groups of five each, receiving low-dose or high-dose Ad26.COV2.S once or twice, or else placebo on both occasions. TCRbeta repertoire sequencing was used to assess the specificity and breadth of SARS-CoV-2-reactive T cell receptors after Ad26.COV2.S vaccination. Ad26.COV2.S was administered intramuscularly at 5 x 10^10 or 1 x 10^11 viral particles, either as a single shot or as two shots given 56 days apart. Blinding of investigators to trial group allocation was maintained during experiments and outcome assessment. A total of 32 samples were included in the TCR-sequenced set, comprising about 20 Ad26.COV2.S vaccine recipients, 5 placebo recipients and 8 SARS-CoV-2 convalescent individuals.

The immunoSEQ Assay was the method used to sequence TCRbeta CDR3 regions. After extraction, genomic DNA underwent amplification by bias-controlled multiplex PCR, followed by high-throughput sequencing. As for how the authors treated the data: Collapsing and filtering of sequences were performed to quantify the absolute abundance of each unique TCRbeta CDR3 region. T cell fraction was estimated by normalizing TCRbeta template counts to usable DNA, which was measured by amplifying reference genes present in all nucleated cells. Repertoire TCRs were annotated as SARS-CoV-2-specific when V gene, CDR3 amino acid sequence and J gene were exactly matched to a known reactive TCR set. The reference SARS-CoV-2 TCR set was obtained from MIRA and was filtered for enrichment in COVID-19-positive ImmuneCODE repertoires, whereby public or cross-reactive TCRs were removed. Using the MIRA antigens, annotated TCRs were further analysed by specific ORF or by position within an ORF. Breadth was defined as annotated unique rearrangements over total unique productive rearrangements; depth was the summed frequency of those rearrangements. Two-sided Wilcoxon rank-sum tests were applied when comparing TCR breadth between groups. TCRdb carries this immuneACCESS record with in-frame sequences only. Its versions omit some clonotypes, under half of them owing to an unresolved V gene in the studies checked, with the rest unexplained. Clone size and the V and J calls come from that table; the DNA yielded D and trimming. The sample table records some 300,000 clones; about 86% of these occur just once. The ten largest account for 1.5% to 2% of the sample.

This clone has a handful of counts. Which antigen it targets is not known. One base away there is no much larger clone; base qualities are not given. What the treatment or condition label conveys for this sample: about 20 received Ad26.COV2.S at low or high dose, single or two shots; 5 received placebo; per-sample allocation not given. For vaccine and placebo recipients, the sequenced repertoires came from samples collected on day 63 after the first injection. Between 29 July and 7 August 2020, Cohort 1b enrolled about 27 adults aged 18-55 years at one site in Boston, USA. Ad26.COV2.S was a replication-incompetent adenovirus type 26 vector that expressed a prefusion-stabilized SARS-CoV-2 spike protein derived from the original Wuhan strain. Overall results and qualifications from the work: The study was not powered to compare responses between vaccine doses or regimens. Comparable non-spike TCR breadth was observed between vaccine and placebo recipients, consistent with only spike being contained in the vaccine. The authors noted that the TCR breadth and depth analyses may have underestimated total T cell responses. Compared with placebo recipients, Ad26.COV2.S recipients showed higher spike-specific TCR breadth (P = 0.0014). After vaccination, substantial breadth of spike-specific CD8+ and CD4+ T cell responses was reported.

The CDR3 holds 12 amino acids from the cysteine to the phenylalanine. The read is trimmed to its CDR3 DNA, 36 bases read in frame from base 1. V drops 0 bases and J drops 7 bases, leaving 3 bases in between. CDR1 and CDR2 are drawn from the germline V gene: SGHVS, FNYEAQ. The receptor comes from a person between 18 and 65 years old who received the Ad26.COV2.S COVID-19 vaccine or a placebo. The sequence is built from TRBV7-6 and TRBJ2-2; the D gene remains uncertain. The sequenced sample was peripheral blood, obtained in a trial of Ad26.COV2.S vaccine versus placebo. Read as DNA, the sequence is TGTGCCAGCAGCTTAGCGGGCGGGGAGCTGTTTTTT. It is translated as CASSLAGGELFF.